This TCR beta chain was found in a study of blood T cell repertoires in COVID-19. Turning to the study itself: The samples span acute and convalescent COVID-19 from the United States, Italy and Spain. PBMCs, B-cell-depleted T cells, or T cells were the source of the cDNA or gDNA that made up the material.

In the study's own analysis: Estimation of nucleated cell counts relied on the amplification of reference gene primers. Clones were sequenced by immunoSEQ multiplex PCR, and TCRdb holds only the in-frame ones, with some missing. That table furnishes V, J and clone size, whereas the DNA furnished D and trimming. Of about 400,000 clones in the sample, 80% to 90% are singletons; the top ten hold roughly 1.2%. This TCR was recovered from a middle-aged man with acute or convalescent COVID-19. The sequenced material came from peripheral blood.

The CDR3 region has the DNA TGTGCCAGCAGCTTGGCGGGAGGTCTGCGGGGCCCAGATACGCAGTATTTT. Its protein product is CASSLAGGLRGPDTQYF. This rearrangement joins TRBV7-9 to TRBJ2-3, with 8 bases fitting TRBD2. V was clipped by 3 bases and J by 4 bases; unmatched bases: 12. The CDR3 totals 17 residues. The germline V gene has CDR1 SEHNR and CDR2 FQNEAQ (reference sequence).